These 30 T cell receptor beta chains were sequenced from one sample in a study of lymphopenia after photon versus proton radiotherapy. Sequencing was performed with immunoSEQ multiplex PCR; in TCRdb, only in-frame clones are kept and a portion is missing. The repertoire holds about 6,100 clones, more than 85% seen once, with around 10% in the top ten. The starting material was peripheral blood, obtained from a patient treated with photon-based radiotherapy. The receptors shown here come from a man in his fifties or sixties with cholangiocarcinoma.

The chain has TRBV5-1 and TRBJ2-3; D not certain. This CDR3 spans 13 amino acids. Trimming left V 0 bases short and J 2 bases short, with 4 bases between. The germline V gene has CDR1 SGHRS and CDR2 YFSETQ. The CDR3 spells CASSLEPTDTQYF. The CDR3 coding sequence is TGCGCCAGCAGCTTGGAGCCCACAGATACGCAGTATTTT.

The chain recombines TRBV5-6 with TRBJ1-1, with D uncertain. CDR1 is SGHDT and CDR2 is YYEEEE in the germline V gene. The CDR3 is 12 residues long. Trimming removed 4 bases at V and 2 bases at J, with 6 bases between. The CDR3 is CASSVDNTEAFF. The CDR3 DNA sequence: TGTGCCAGCAGCGTGGACAACACTGAAGCTTTCTTT.

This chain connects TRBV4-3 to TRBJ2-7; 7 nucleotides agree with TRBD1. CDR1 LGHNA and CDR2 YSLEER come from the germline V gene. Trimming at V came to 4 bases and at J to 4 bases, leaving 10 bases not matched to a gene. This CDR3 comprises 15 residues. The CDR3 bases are TGCGCCAGCAGCCTTTTCGCCGGGACAGAATACGAGCAGTACTTC. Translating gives CASSLFAGTEYEQYF.

The DNA for the CDR3 is TGTGCCAGCAACCTGGAAGGACAGGGGCCGTTTTTT. Translating gives CASNLEGQGPFF. The chain recombines TRBV2 with TRBJ1-4; 9 bases match TRBD1. V shed 7 bases, J shed 16 bases, and the junction held 10 bases outside the gene matches. Germline V gene lookup returns CDR1 SNHLY and CDR2 FYNNEI. The CDR3 has 12 amino acids.

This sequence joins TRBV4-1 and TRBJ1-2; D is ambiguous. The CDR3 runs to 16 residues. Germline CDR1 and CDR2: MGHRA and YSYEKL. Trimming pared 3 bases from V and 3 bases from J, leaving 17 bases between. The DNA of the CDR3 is TGCGCCAGCAGCCAGAGGGTTTCTATTGCCGACTATGGCTACACCTTC. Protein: CASSQRVSIADYGYTF.

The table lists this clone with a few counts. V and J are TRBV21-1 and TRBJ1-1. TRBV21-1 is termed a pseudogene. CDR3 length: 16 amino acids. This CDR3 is CASRSGCYTIRTEAFF. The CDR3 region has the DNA TGTGCCAGCAGGAGTGGTTGCTACACAATTCGCACTGAAGCTTTCTTT.

The DNA of the CDR3 is TGCAGCGTCCTTCGACAGGCCACGTACCAAGAGACCCAGTACTTC. Translated: CSVLRQATYQETQYF. The gene calls are TRBV29-1 and TRBJ2-5; TRBD1 might be the D (6 bases). The CDR3 runs to 15 residues. V lost 6 bases, J lost 0 bases, and 17 bases lay in between. The V gene's germline CDR1 is SQVTM and CDR2 ANQGSEA.

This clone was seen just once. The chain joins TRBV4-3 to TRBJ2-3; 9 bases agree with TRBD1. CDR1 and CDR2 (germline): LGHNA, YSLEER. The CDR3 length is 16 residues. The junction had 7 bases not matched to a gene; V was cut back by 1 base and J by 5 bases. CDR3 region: CASSQAVQGAGDTQYF. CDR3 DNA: TGCGCCAGCAGCCAAGCTGTACAGGGGGCTGGAGATACGCAGTATTTT.

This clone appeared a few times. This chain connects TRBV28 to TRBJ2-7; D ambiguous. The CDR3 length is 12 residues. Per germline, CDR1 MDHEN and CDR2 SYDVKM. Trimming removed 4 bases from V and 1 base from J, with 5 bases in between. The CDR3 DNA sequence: TGTGCCAGCAGTTCGTCTTCCTACGAGCAGTACTTC. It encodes CASSSSSYEQYF.

This CDR3 reads CASRRGRFANTEAFF. For the CDR3, the DNA is TGTGCCAGTAGGAGGGGAAGATTCGCGAACACTGAAGCTTTCTTT. This chain uses TRBV19 with TRBJ1-1; the D gene is possibly TRBD1 (5 bases). Germline CDR1 and CDR2: LNHDA and SQIVND (reference sequence). This CDR3 region has 15 residues. The ends were cut back, 6 bases at V and 1 base at J, with 15 bases in the middle. Using reference TRBV19 and TRBJ1-1 for the parts outside the CDR3, the full variable domain is DGGITQSPKYLFRKEGQNVTLSCEQNLNHDAMYWYRQDPGQGLRLIYYSQIVNDFQKGDIAEGYSVSREKKESFPLTVTSAQKNPTAFYLCASRRGRFANTEAFFGQGTRLTVV.

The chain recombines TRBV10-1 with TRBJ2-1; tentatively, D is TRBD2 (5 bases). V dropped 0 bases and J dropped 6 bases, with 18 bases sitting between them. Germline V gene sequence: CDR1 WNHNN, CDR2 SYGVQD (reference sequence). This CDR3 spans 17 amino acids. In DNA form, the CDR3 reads TGCGCCAGCAGTGAGTCTCCAGGACTTGCGAAGATCAATGAGCAGTTCTTC. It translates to CASSESPGLAKINEQFF.

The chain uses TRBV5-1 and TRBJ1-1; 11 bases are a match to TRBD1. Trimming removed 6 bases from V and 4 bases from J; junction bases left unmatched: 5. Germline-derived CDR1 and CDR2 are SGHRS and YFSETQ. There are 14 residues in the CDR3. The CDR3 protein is CASNPGTGGTEAFF. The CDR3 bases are TGCGCCAGCAATCCCGGGACAGGGGGCACTGAAGCTTTCTTT.

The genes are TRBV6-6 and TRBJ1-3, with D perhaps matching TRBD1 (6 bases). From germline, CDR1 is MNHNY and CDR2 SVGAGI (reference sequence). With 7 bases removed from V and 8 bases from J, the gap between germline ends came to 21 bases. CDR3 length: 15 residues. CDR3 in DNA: TGTGCCAGCATTCATACCCAGGGGCATCGGCACACCATATATTTT. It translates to CASIHTQGHRHTIYF.

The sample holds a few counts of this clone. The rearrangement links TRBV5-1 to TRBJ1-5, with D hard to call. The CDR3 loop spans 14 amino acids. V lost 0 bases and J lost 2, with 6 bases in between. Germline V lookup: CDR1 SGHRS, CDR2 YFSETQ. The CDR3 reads CASSLDFRNQPQHF. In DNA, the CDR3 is TGCGCCAGCAGCTTGGATTTTCGCAATCAGCCCCAGCATTTT.

DNA for the CDR3: TGTGCCAGCAGCGCCCGACACGACAATGAGCAGTTCTTC. It encodes CASSARHDNEQFF. The V gene is TRBV9, the J gene TRBJ2-1, with D unclear. V was shortened by 3 bases and J by 5 bases, with 9 bases between the two germline ends. This CDR3 comprises 13 residues. Per germline, CDR1 SGDLS and CDR2 YYNGEE.

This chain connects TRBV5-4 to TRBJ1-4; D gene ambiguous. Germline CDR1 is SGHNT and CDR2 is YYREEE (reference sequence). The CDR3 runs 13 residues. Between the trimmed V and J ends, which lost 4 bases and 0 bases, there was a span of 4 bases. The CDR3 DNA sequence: TGTGCCAGCAGCAGTCCAACTAATGAAAAACTGTTTTTT. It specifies CASSSPTNEKLFF.

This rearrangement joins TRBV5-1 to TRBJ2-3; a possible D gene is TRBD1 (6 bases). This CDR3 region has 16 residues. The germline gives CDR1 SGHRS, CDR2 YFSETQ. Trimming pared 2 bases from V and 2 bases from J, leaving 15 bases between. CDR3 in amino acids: CASSFITGYTTDTQYF. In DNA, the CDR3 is TGCGCCAGCAGCTTCATAACAGGGTATACCACAGATACGCAGTATTTT.

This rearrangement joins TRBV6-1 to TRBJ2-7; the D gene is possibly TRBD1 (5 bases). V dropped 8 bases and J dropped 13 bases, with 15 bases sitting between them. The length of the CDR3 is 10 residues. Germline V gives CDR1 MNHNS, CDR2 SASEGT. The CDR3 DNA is TGTGCCAGCCTCTGGGGCGTGACCTACTTC. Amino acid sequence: CASLWGVTYF.

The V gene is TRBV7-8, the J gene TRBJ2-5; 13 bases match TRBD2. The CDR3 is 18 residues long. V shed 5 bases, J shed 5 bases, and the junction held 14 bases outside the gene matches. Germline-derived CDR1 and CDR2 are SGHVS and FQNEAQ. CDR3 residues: CASSLTLAGGLSSETQYF. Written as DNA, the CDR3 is TGTGCCAGCAGCCTCACACTAGCGGGGGGGCTCTCTTCGGAGACCCAGTACTTC. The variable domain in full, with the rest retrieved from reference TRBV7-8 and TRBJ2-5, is GAGVSQSPRYKVAKRGQDVALRCDPISGHVSLFWYQQALGQGPEFLTYFQNEAQLDKSGLPSDRFFAERPEGSVSTLKIQRTQQEDSAVYLCASSLTLAGGLSSETQYFGPGTRLLVL.

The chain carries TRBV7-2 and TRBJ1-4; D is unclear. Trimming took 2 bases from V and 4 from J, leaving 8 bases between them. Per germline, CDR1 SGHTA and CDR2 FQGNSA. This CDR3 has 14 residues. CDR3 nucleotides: TGTGCCAGCAGCTTAAGCCGGAGTAATGAAAAACTGTTTTTT. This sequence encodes CASSLSRSNEKLFF.

Here the CDR3 DNA reads TGTGCCAGCAGCTCCCGGGGTAGCGGGAGACAAGAGACCCAGTACTTC. Its translation is CASSSRGSGRQETQYF. The chain couples TRBV11-1 to TRBJ2-5, with 9 bases that match TRBD2. V was clipped by 4 bases and J by 2 bases; unmatched bases: 8. Germline V CDR1 and CDR2: SGHAT, FQDESV (reference sequence). The CDR3 runs to 16 residues.

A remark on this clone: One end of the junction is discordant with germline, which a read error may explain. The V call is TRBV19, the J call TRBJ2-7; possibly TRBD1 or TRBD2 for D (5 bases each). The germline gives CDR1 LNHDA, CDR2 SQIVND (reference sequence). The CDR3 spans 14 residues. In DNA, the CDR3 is TGTGCCCGTAGTCTTTCTAGGGGAGACTCGGAGCAGTACTTC. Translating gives CARSLSRGDSEQYF.

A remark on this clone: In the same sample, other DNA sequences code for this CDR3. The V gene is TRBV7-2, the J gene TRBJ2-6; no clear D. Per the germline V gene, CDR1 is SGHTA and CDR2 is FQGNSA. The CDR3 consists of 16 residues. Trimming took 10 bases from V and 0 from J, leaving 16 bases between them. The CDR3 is CATDRRVFSGANVLTF. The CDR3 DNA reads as TGTGCCACCGACCGGCGCGTTTTCTCTGGGGCCAACGTCCTGACTTTC.

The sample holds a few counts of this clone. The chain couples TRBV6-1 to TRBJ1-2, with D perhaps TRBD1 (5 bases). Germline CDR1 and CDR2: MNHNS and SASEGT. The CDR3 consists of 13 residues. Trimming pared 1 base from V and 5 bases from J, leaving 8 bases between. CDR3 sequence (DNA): TGTGCCAGCAGTGAAGGACAGAGATATGGCTACACCTTC. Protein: CASSEGQRYGYTF.

CDR3 sequence reads: CASSIRSSGSPLHF. CDR3 coding DNA: TGTGCCAGTAGTATCCGTTCCTCGGGTTCACCCCTCCACTTT. V usage is TRBV19 and J usage is TRBJ1-6; D remains unclear. Trimming left V 3 bases short and J 9 bases short, with 12 bases between. Germline CDR1 is LNHDA and CDR2 is SQIVND (reference sequence). This CDR3 contains 14 residues.

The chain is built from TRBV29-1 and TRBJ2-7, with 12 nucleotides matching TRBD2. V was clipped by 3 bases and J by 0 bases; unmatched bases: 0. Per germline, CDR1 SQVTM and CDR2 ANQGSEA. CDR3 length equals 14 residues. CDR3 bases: TGCAGCGTTGAGACTAGCGGGAGCTCCTACGAGCAGTACTTC. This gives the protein CSVETSGSSYEQYF.

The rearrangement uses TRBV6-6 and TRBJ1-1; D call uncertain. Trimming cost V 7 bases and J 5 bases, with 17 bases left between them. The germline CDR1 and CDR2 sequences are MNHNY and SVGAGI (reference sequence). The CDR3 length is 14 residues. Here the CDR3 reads CASTNSIGWTEAFF. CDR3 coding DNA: TGTGCCAGCACCAACTCGATCGGTTGGACTGAAGCTTTCTTT.

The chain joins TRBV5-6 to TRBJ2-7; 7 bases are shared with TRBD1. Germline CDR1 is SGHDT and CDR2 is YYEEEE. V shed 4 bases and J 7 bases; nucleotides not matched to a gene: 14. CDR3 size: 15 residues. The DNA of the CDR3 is TGTGCCAGCAGCCCTCTCAGGGGGTACGCGAGGGAGCAGTACTTC. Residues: CASSPLRGYAREQYF. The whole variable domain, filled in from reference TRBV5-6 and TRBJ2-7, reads DAGVTQSPTHLIKTRGQQVTLRCSPKSGHDTVSWYQQALGQGPQFIFQYYEEEERQRGNFPDRFSGHQFPNYSSELNVNALLLGDSALYLCASSPLRGYAREQYFGPGTRLTVT.

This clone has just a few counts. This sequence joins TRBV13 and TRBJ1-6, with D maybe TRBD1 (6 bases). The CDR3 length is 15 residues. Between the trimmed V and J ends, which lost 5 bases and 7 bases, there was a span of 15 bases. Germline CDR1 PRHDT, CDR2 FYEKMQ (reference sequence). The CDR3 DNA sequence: TGTGCCAGCAGCACCCTGACAGGACAAAATTCACCCCTCCACTTT. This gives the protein CASSTLTGQNSPLHF.

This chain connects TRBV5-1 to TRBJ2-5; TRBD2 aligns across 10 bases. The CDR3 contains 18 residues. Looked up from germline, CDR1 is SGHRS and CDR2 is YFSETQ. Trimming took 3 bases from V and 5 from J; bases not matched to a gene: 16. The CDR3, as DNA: TGCGCCAGCAGCTCTGCCTTCTCAACTAGCGGGGAGCGGGAGACCCAGTACTTC. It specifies CASSSAFSTSGERETQYF.